The clone carrying this TCR beta chain was detected only once. The CDR3 has 20 amino acids. CDR1 and CDR2 (germline): SGDLS, YYNGEE. V dropped 0 bases and J dropped 1; count of bases not matched to a gene: 15. Generated by immunoSEQ multiplex PCR, the TCRdb table keeps only in-frame clones and is missing some. Of about 40,000 clones listed, over 80% are singletons. This entry comes from a study of T cell changes during pregnancy in multiple sclerosis. Material: peripheral blood, obtained in the first trimester of pregnancy. This receptor was obtained from a female donor in good health, enrolled as a control in a pregnancy study. V is TRBV9 and J is TRBJ2-3; 9 positions match TRBD2. The CDR3 sequence is CASSVELAGVTALCTDTQYF. The CDR3 DNA reads as TGTGCCAGCAGCGTAGAGTTAGCGGGGGTCACGGCTCTATGCACAGATACGCAGTATTTT.